This T cell receptor beta chain was captured by sequencing in a study of CD8 T cells in ankylosing spondylitis. General study findings and limits: Earlier literature documents some of the motif variants in reactive arthritis synovial fluid and blood. A motif of eight highly homologous TCR beta variants was seen as apparently characteristic of ankylosing spondylitis blood.

This clonotype was detected many times. Its antigen remains unidentified. Preparation of TCR beta libraries was done by quantitative 5'-RACE with molecular barcodes. In TCRdb, the 5' RACE reads were re-called with MiXCR into one record per CDR3 protein. Here the sample spans fewer than 550,000 distinct CDR3 sequences, roughly 5.2% being singletons. This sequence was found in a male donor with ankylosing spondylitis. What was sequenced was blood, either unsorted or a sorted T cell fraction (not recorded which).

CDR3 DNA: TGTGCCAGCAGTAGGCTCGAGGGCGGCCCCTCCTACGAGCAGTACTTC. It yields the protein CASSRLEGGPSYEQYF. The chain uses TRBV6-1 and TRBJ2-7, with D possibly TRBD2 on 5 matching bases. CDR3 length: 16 residues. Per germline, CDR1 MNHNS and CDR2 SASEGT. The V end was cut by 5 bases, the J end by 0 bases, with 17 bases between.